Sequencing of this T cell receptor beta chain was carried out in a study of T cell repertoires in cytomegalovirus infection. One entry per CDR3 protein results from TCRdb running MiXCR on the reads. The sample records about 920,000 distinct CDR3 sequences, roughly 31% being singletons. The CDR3 is 14 residues long. The germline gives CDR1 SQVTM, CDR2 ANQGSEA. With 0 bases removed from V and 8 bases from J, the gap between germline ends came to 16 bases. As for this clonotype: Its antigen remains unidentified.

This sequence originates from a human donor in good health (CMV status not recorded). Some clones in this sample may be carry-over from other donors' samples. The material sequenced was cultured CD8+ T cells from PBMCs, taken from culture after CMV antigen stimulation. The chain is built from TRBV29-1 and TRBJ1-2; the D is unclear. The DNA for the CDR3 is TGCAGCGTTGAAGACCCGGCCCTTATTGGGGGCTACACCTTC. It translates to CSVEDPALIGGYTF.